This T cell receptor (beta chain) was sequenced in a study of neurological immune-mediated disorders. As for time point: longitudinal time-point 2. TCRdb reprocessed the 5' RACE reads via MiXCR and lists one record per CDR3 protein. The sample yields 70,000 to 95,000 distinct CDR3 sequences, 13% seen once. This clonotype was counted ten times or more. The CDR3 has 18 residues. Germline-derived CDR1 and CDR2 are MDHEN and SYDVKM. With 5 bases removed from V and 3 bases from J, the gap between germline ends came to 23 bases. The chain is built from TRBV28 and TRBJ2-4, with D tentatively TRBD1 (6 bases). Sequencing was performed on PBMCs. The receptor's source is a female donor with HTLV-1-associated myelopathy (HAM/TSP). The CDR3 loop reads CASSRLYRVLGGKNIQYF. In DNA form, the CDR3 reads TGTGCCAGCAGTAGGTTGTACAGGGTGTTAGGTGGCAAAAACATTCAGTACTTC.